A selection of T cell receptor beta chains follows, all from one sample in a study of siplizumab effects on memory and regulatory T cells. This table comes from immunoSEQ multiplex PCR, and its TCRdb copy is limited to in-frame clones, with some not included. The sample contains more than 95,000 clones, around 94% of which appear only once. The sample was non-Treg CD4+ T cells sorted from blood. These receptors were taken from a human donor in good health. CDR3s include the opening cysteine and the closing phenylalanine or tryptophan. A D gene is named only where the DNA matches it firmly. Clone size is not always given. Where it is, it says once, few, many or a class for expanded clones.

D	V	J	size	CDR3	DNA
-	TRBV11-1	TRBJ2-3	-	CASSLGGKETQYF	TGTGCCAGCAGCTTAGGGGGGAAGGAGACGCAGTATTTT
TRBD1	TRBV5-1	TRBJ2-7	-	CASSLAGTGGADEQYF	TGCGCCAGCAGCTTGGCCGGGACAGGGGGAGCCGACGAGCAGTACTTC
TRBD2	TRBV9	TRBJ2-1	-	CASSQSGLVSYNEQFF	TGTGCCAGCAGCCAAAGCGGACTAGTCTCCTACAATGAGCAGTTCTTC
TRBD1	TRBV12-5	TRBJ1-1	once	CASGKQGATEAFF	TGTGCTAGTGGCAAACAGGGGGCGACTGAAGCTTTCTTT
TRBD2	TRBV7-2	TRBJ2-3	-	CASSYPLGGRSDTQYF	TGTGCCAGCAGCTACCCCCTGGGCGGGAGATCAGATACGCAGTATTTT
TRBD1	TRBV6-5	TRBJ1-5	-	CASSPGQGFWRHF	TGTGCCAGCAGTCCGGGACAGGGCTTTTGGAGGCATTTT
-	TRBV5-4	TRBJ2-1	-	CASSLFSPAENEQFF	TGTGCCAGCAGCTTGTTCTCCCCGGCTGAGAATGAGCAGTTCTTC
-	TRBV5-4	TRBJ1-2	-	CASSLTGTRDFYTF	TGTGCCAGCAGCTTGACCGGGACACGAGACTTCTACACCTTC
TRBD1	TRBV6-1	TRBJ1-1	-	CASSNRQGMRTEAFF	TGTGCCAGCAGTAACAGACAGGGGATGAGGACTGAAGCTTTCTTT
-	TRBV18	TRBJ2-2	-	CASSPRDTNTGELFF	TGTGCCAGCTCACCCCGGGACACAAACACCGGGGAGCTGTTTTTT
-	TRBV6-5	TRBJ1-1	-	CASRDTISTEAFF	TGTGCCAGCAGGGACACAATAAGCACTGAAGCTTTCTTT
TRBD1	TRBV7-9	TRBJ2-3	-	CASSWGTGQGVATDTQYF	TGTGCCAGCAGCTGGGGGACCGGACAGGGAGTAGCCACAGATACGCAGTATTTT
-	TRBV19	TRBJ2-1	-	CASSNNEQFF	TGTGCCAGCTCTAACAATGAGCAGTTCTTC
-	TRBV4-1	TRBJ2-1	-	CASSQVVNEQFF	TGCGCCAGCAGCCAAGTCGTCAATGAGCAGTTCTTC
TRBD2	TRBV11-2	TRBJ2-5	-	CASSLVGRGETQYF	TGTGCCAGCAGTTTGGTAGGGCGGGGGGAGACCCAGTACTTC
-	TRBV2	TRBJ2-3	-	CASRTDISQDTQYF	TGTGCCAGCAGAACAGATATATCCCAAGATACGCAGTATTTT
TRBD2	TRBV29-1	TRBJ2-3	-	CSVEGGGTDTQYF	TGCAGCGTTGAAGGGGGAGGGACAGATACGCAGTATTTT
-	TRBV6-1	TRBJ1-1	-	CASSRQLNTEAFF	TGTGCCAGCAGCAGACAGTTGAACACTGAAGCTTTCTTT
TRBD1	TRBV6-1	TRBJ1-3	-	CASSEFVTGTGRNTIYF	TGTGCCAGCAGTGAATTCGTTACTGGGACAGGAAGGAACACCATATATTTT
-	TRBV7-8	TRBJ1-2	-	CASSFDNRAEGYTF	TGTGCCAGCAGCTTTGATAACAGGGCAGAAGGCTACACCTTC
TRBD2	TRBV27	TRBJ2-1	-	CASSFRLAGTTYNEQFF	TGTGCCAGCAGTTTTAGGTTAGCGGGGACTACCTACAATGAGCAGTTCTTC
-	TRBV7-6	TRBJ2-7	-	CASSLMTRSEQYF	TGTGCCAGCAGCTTAATGACTAGATCCGAGCAGTACTTC
TRBD1	TRBV6-4	TRBJ2-2	-	CASSVHRGNTGELFF	TGTGCCAGCAGTGTGCACAGGGGAAACACCGGGGAGCTGTTTTTT
-	TRBV18	TRBJ1-2	-	CASSPRAREGYGYTF	TGTGCCAGCTCACCGCGCGCTAGGGAGGGCTATGGCTACACCTTC
-	TRBV27	TRBJ1-2	once	CASSLSGTTANYGYTF	TGTGCCAGCAGTTTATCGGGCACTACGGCTAACTATGGCTACACCTTC
TRBD2	TRBV7-3	TRBJ2-1	-	CASSPRLAGGHEQFF	TGTGCCAGCAGCCCAAGACTAGCGGGAGGCCATGAGCAGTTCTTC
-	TRBV5-6	TRBJ2-5	-	CASSLASETQYF	TGTGCCAGCAGCTTGGCGTCAGAGACCCAGTACTTC
-	TRBV18	TRBJ1-5	-	CASSPGSADQPQHF	TGTGCCAGCTCACCCGGTTCAGCGGATCAGCCCCAGCATTTT
TRBD2	TRBV19	TRBJ2-1	-	CASSMGLAGNGGNEQFF	TGTGCCAGTAGTATGGGACTAGCGGGAAATGGGGGAAATGAGCAGTTCTTC
-	TRBV29-1	TRBJ2-7	once	CSVEDRWESSEQYF	TGCAGCGTTGAAGATCGGTGGGAGTCATCCGAGCAGTACTTC
-	TRBV7-2	TRBJ1-1	once	CASSLTFSRTEAFF	TGTGCCAGCAGCTTAACATTTTCCCGAACTGAAGCTTTCTTT
-	TRBV2	TRBJ1-3	-	CASSERGSGNTIYF	TGTGCCAGCAGTGAACGGGGATCTGGAAACACCATATATTTT
-	TRBV7-6	TRBJ1-3	-	CASSPSPGTGNTIYF	TGTGCCAGCAGCCCTAGCCCGGGGACTGGAAACACCATATATTTT
TRBD2	TRBV7-2	TRBJ2-1	-	CASSLRGGYNEQFF	TGTGCCAGCAGCTTACGCGGGGGCTACAATGAGCAGTTCTTC
-	TRBV6-1	TRBJ1-2	-	CASDPGGDYGYTF	TGTGCCAGCGATCCGGGGGGGGACTATGGCTACACCTTC
-	TRBV7-2	TRBJ2-2	-	CASSLRAATTSLTGELFF	TGTGCCAGCAGCTTGAGGGCGGCTACTACTAGCCTCACCGGGGAGCTGTTTTTT
TRBD2	TRBV7-2	TRBJ2-5	-	CASSPGLAVETQYF	TGTGCCAGCAGCCCGGGACTAGCCGTAGAGACCCAGTACTTC
-	TRBV19	TRBJ1-2	-	CASSSKGQAYGYTF	TGTGCCAGTAGTAGCAAAGGGCAGGCCTATGGCTACACCTTC
-	TRBV5-1	TRBJ1-1	once	CASSFQQGFNTEAFF	TGCGCCAGCAGCTTCCAACAGGGCTTTAACACTGAAGCTTTCTTT
-	TRBV7-9	TRBJ2-5	-	CASSFSSLQETQYF	TGTGCCAGCAGCTTCAGCTCCCTCCAAGAGACCCAGTACTTC
TRBD1	TRBV19	TRBJ2-6	-	CASTPYRDRGLSGANVLTF	TGTGCCAGTACGCCTTACCGGGACAGGGGCCTCTCTGGGGCCAACGTCCTGACTTTC
-	TRBV7-9	TRBJ1-1	once	CASSFEETEAFF	TGTGCCAGCAGCTTCGAGGAAACTGAAGCTTTCTTT
-	TRBV27	TRBJ2-1	-	CASRVLASSYNEQFF	TGTGCCAGCAGGGTATTGGCCAGCTCCTACAATGAGCAGTTCTTC
-	TRBV7-9	TRBJ1-1	-	CASTTLEAFF	TGTGCCAGCACGACACTTGAAGCTTTCTTT
-	TRBV10-1	TRBJ2-1	-	CASSESGEQFF	TGCGCCAGCAGTGAGTCGGGTGAGCAGTTCTTC
-	TRBV27	TRBJ1-5	-	CASSVKTGPYQPQHF	TGTGCCAGCAGTGTTAAAACAGGGCCCTATCAGCCCCAGCATTTT
TRBD1	TRBV6-6	TRBJ2-3	-	CASRRDRGTDTQYF	TGTGCCAGCAGGCGGGACAGGGGCACAGATACGCAGTATTTT
-	TRBV5-1	TRBJ1-2	-	CASSLGGEGNYGYTF	TGCGCCAGCAGCTTGGGAGGTGAGGGGAACTATGGCTACACCTTC
-	TRBV14	TRBJ2-1	-	CASRPILAAPYNEQFF	TGTGCCAGCAGACCGATACTAGCTGCCCCCTACAATGAGCAGTTCTTC
-	TRBV7-7	TRBJ2-5	-	CASSRDSQETQYF	TGTGCCAGCAGCCGAGACAGCCAAGAGACCCAGTACTTC
-	TRBV19	TRBJ1-1	-	CASNRQSMNTEAFF	TGTGCCAGTAATCGCCAGAGCATGAACACTGAAGCTTTCTTT
-	TRBV5-4	TRBJ1-2	-	CASSRTTGRQNGYTF	TGTGCCAGCAGCCGAACAACGGGCCGGCAGAATGGCTACACCTTC
TRBD1	TRBV5-1	TRBJ2-3	once	CASGDRGYTDTQYF	TGCGCCAGCGGTGACAGGGGCTACACAGATACGCAGTATTTT
-	TRBV6-1	TRBJ1-3	-	CASSEAVSSGNTIYF	TGTGCCAGCAGTGAAGCGGTGAGCTCTGGAAACACCATATATTTT
-	TRBV2	TRBJ2-5	-	CASSEASGGTQYF	TGTGCCAGCAGTGAAGCGTCCGGGGGTACCCAGTACTTC
TRBD2	TRBV4-2	TRBJ2-3	-	CASSRGTSDTDTQYF	TGTGCCAGCAGCCGTGGGACTAGCGACACAGATACGCAGTATTTT
-	TRBV15	TRBJ2-7	once	CATSRARGSYEQYF	TGTGCCACCAGCAGGGCCAGGGGTTCCTACGAGCAGTACTTC
-	TRBV5-5	TRBJ1-5	-	CASSLDDYYQPQHF	TGTGCCAGCAGCTTGGACGATTACTATCAGCCCCAGCATTTT
-	TRBV10-3	TRBJ2-1	-	CAISEPLGLSYNEQFF	TGTGCCATCAGTGAGCCCCTAGGATTAAGCTACAATGAGCAGTTCTTC